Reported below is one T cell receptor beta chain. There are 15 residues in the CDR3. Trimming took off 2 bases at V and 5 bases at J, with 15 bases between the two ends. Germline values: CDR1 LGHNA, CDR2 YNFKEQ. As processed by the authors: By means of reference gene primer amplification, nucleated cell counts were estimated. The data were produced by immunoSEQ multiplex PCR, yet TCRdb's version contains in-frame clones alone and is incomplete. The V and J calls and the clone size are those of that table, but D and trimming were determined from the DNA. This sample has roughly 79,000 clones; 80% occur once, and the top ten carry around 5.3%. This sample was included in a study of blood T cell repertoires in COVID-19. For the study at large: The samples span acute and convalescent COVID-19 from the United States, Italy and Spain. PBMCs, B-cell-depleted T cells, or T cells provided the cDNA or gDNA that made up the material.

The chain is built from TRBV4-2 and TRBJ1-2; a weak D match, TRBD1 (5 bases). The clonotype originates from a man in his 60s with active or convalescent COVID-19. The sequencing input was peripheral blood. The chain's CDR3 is CASSQFRDGGYGYTF. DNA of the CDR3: TGTGCCAGCAGCCAATTCCGGGACGGGGGATATGGCTACACCTTC.